These T cell receptor beta chains were read from a single sample in a study of T-cell memory formation after mild COVID-19. Each CDR3 protein gets one entry after TCRdb re-called the 5' RACE reads with MiXCR. This sample yields fewer than 450,000 distinct CDR3 sequences, of which more than 20% are seen a single time; about 10% belongs to the top ten. Sequencing input: PBMCs or a T cell subset sorted from them (not recorded which). The source is an adult woman who had mild COVID-19 (a few samples of this study predate the infection). Cell type and time point are not known. The CDR3 runs from the conserved cysteine through the conserved F or W. D genes are given only for firm matches. Expanded clones are given a class, and other clones once, few, many or no size at all.

clone size	D gene	V gene	J gene	CDR3 DNA	CDR3 protein
-	-	TRBV7-9	TRBJ2-7	TGTGCCAGCAGCTTAGCGATACCCCCTTTAAGCTACGAGCAGTACTTC	CASSLAIPPLSYEQYF
few	TRBD1	TRBV7-6	TRBJ1-6	TGTGCCAGCAGCTCGACAGGGAATAATTCACCCCTCCACTTT	CASSSTGNNSPLHF
-	-	TRBV20-1	TRBJ2-3	TGCAGTGCTAGAGATAACTCTCCTACAGATACGCAGTATTTT	CSARDNSPTDTQYF
-	TRBD1	TRBV5-4	TRBJ1-2	TGTGCCAGCAGCTTGGGTGGGACAGGATACCCCTATGGCTACACCTTC	CASSLGGTGYPYGYTF
-	-	TRBV4-3	TRBJ2-2	TGCGCCAGCAGCCCCAATGCGGGGGAGCTGTTTTTT	CASSPNAGELFF
few	-	TRBV27	TRBJ2-1	TGTGCCAGCAGCCCCGGACTATCTGCCTACAATGAGCAGTTCTTC	CASSPGLSAYNEQFF
few	TRBD2	TRBV2	TRBJ2-4	TGTGCCAGCAGGGAAGCGGGACGGGTGAGCATTCAGTACTTC	CASREAGRVSIQYF
-	-	TRBV6-2/TRBV6-3	TRBJ2-7	TGTGCCAGCAGGAAACCGGGATACGGCTACGAGCAGTACTTC	CASRKPGYGYEQYF
few	-	TRBV18	TRBJ2-7	TGTGCCAGCTCACCACCTTTGGGCTACGAGCAGTACTTC	CASSPPLGYEQYF
few	TRBD1	TRBV5-1	TRBJ2-7	TGCGCCAGCAGCGCCACGCGACAGGGCCAAAACTACGAGCAGTACTTC	CASSATRQGQNYEQYF
-	-	TRBV7-8	TRBJ2-5	TGTGCCAGCAGCCCGGAAACAGGGAAAGAGACCCAGTACTTC	CASSPETGKETQYF
few	TRBD2	TRBV5-1	TRBJ2-5	TGCGCCAGCAGCTTGAGACTGTCGGGTAGCGGGGTACAAGAGACCCAGTACTTC	CASSLRLSGSGVQETQYF
-	TRBD2	TRBV20-1	TRBJ2-2	TGCAGTGCCAGAGGCGGGAGGTTCACCGGGGAGCTGTTTTTT	CSARGGRFTGELFF
few	TRBD1	TRBV5-1	TRBJ2-1	TGCGCCAGCAGCACGGGGGACAGGGGGCTACTCAATGAGCAGTTCTTC	CASSTGDRGLLNEQFF
-	-	TRBV7-3	TRBJ2-2	TGTGCCAGCAGCCCTAGGTGGGGCCAAGGTGGCGTGCTGTTTTTT	CASSPRWGQGGVLFF
-	-	TRBV12-3/TRBV12-4	TRBJ1-5	TGTGCCAGCGATGACCGCCCTAGTGGTAGCAATCAGCCCCAGCATTTT	CASDDRPSGSNQPQHF
few	-	TRBV29-1	TRBJ2-7	TGCAGCGTTGTCAGGGGTCAAAGCTCCTACGAGCAGTACTTC	CSVVRGQSSYEQYF
few	-	TRBV7-6	TRBJ2-3	TGTGCCAGCAGCTTAGTAGGGGAACCAGATACGCAGTATTTT	CASSLVGEPDTQYF
few	-	TRBV7-8	TRBJ2-3	TGTGCCAGCAGCTTGGTGTGGGGGGCAGCGACAGATACGCAGTATTTT	CASSLVWGAATDTQYF
-	TRBD2	TRBV3-1	TRBJ2-2	TGTGCCAGCAGCCCCGGGGGGGTCCTGGCCGGGGAGCTGTTTTTT	CASSPGGVLAGELFF
-	-	TRBV7-9	TRBJ1-1	TGTGCCAGCAGCCCCGGACAGTATAACACTGAAGCTTTCTTT	CASSPGQYNTEAFF
-	TRBD1	TRBV5-1	TRBJ2-7	TGCGCCAGCAGCTTGTCAACCCGACAGGGGGCGGGCGAGCAGTACTTC	CASSLSTRQGAGEQYF
-	-	TRBV5-6	TRBJ2-1	TGTGCCAGCAGCCCCGGGTGGGGTGAGCAGTTCTTC	CASSPGWGEQFF
-	TRBD2	TRBV7-9	TRBJ2-1	TGTGCCAGCAGCTTAGCGGGGAGGGCCAACAATGAGCAGTTCTTC	CASSLAGRANNEQFF
many	TRBD1	TRBV18	TRBJ1-1	TGTGCCAGCTCACCGGACAGGAAGAACACTGAAGCTTTCTTT	CASSPDRKNTEAFF
many	TRBD2	TRBV7-3	TRBJ2-1	TGTGCCAGCAGCCCCGCCGGGACTAGCGGGAGTGGGCTCTACAATGAGCAGTTCTTC	CASSPAGTSGSGLYNEQFF
few	-	TRBV12-3/TRBV12-4	TRBJ2-7	TGTGCCAGCAGTTACAGGGCCAGCTCCTACGAGCAGTACTTC	CASSYRASSYEQYF
-	-	TRBV5-6	TRBJ2-5	TGTGCCAGCAGCTTGGTGGTCGACTTGACTCAGTACTTC	CASSLVVDLTQYF
-	TRBD2	TRBV7-8	TRBJ2-1	TGTGCCAGCAGCTTTTCGCGGCCGGGACTAGCGGGAGTAGGGGGAATTGTGCAGTTCTTC	CASSFSRPGLAGVGGIVQFF
-	-	TRBV7-9	TRBJ2-1	TGTGCCAGCAGCTTCCAGGGTGATGACAATGAGCAGTTCTTC	CASSFQGDDNEQFF
-	-	TRBV11-1	TRBJ2-3	TGTGCCAGCAGCCTTGACAGGCTTCCACCGAATACGCAGTATTTT	CASSLDRLPPNTQYF
many	TRBD1	TRBV20-1	TRBJ2-3	TGCAGTGCTAGGGCCGGGACAGGGGACACAGATACGCAGTATTTT	CSARAGTGDTDTQYF
-	TRBD2	TRBV11-3	TRBJ2-3	TGTGCCAGCAGCTTAGGAGAGAATAGCGGGGGGACAGATACGCAGTATTTT	CASSLGENSGGTDTQYF
few	-	TRBV4-1	TRBJ1-3	TGCGCCAGCAGCCAAGGGGATGAAAACACCATATATTTT	CASSQGDENTIYF
few	-	TRBV5-1	TRBJ2-1	TGCGCCAGCAGCTTCGTCGGGGAGCAGTTCTTC	CASSFVGEQFF
-	TRBD1	TRBV12-3/TRBV12-4	TRBJ2-2	TGTGCCAGCTGGAGGGACAGGGGCGACCGCGGGGAGCTGTTTTTT	CASWRDRGDRGELFF
few	TRBD1	TRBV25-1	TRBJ1-5	TGTGCCAGCAGTGAATTGGGACAGCAACACAATCAGCCCCAGCATTTT	CASSELGQQHNQPQHF
few	TRBD1	TRBV2	TRBJ1-6	TGTGCCAGCAGGGATTGGGGACAGCGCAATTCACCCCTCCACTTT	CASRDWGQRNSPLHF
few	-	TRBV4-1	TRBJ2-3	TGCGCCAGCAGCCAAGAAGGCAGGGTAGATACGCAGTATTTT	CASSQEGRVDTQYF
-	-	TRBV12-3/TRBV12-4	TRBJ1-1	TGTGCCAGCAGTTTAAACAGGGTAGGAACGAACACTGAAGCTTTCTTT	CASSLNRVGTNTEAFF
-	-	TRBV5-4	TRBJ1-1	TGTGCCAGCAGACCTCGGGGGGTACTTGAAGCTTTCTTT	CASRPRGVLEAFF
-	TRBD1	TRBV12-3/TRBV12-4	TRBJ2-7	TGTGCCAGCAGTTTAGCGGCAGGGGGAGTCTACGAGCAGTACTTC	CASSLAAGGVYEQYF
few	TRBD2	TRBV2	TRBJ2-1	TGTGCCAGCAGTGGCCCGGGACTAAACCACAATGAGCAGTTCTTC	CASSGPGLNHNEQFF
many	-	TRBV23-1	TRBJ1-6	TGCGCCAGCAGTCAGCCGAACCGCGGGGTCGGGTCACCCCTCCACTTT	CASSQPNRGVGSPLHF
few	TRBD1	TRBV7-6	TRBJ2-7	TGTGCCAGCAGCTTATCCGGGACAGGGACGAACGAGCAGTACTTC	CASSLSGTGTNEQYF
few	TRBD1	TRBV6-6	TRBJ1-5	TGTGCCAGCAGTCCCTCGGGACAGGGCGGTCATTTT	CASSPSGQGGHF
-	-	TRBV27	TRBJ2-4	TGTGCCAGCAGTCCCCGGGACAACCCGGATCATCAGTACTTC	CASSPRDNPDHQYF
-	TRBD1	TRBV11-2	TRBJ2-5	TGTGCCAGCAACCCGCCGGGACAGGGCGGGGAGACCCAGTACTTC	CASNPPGQGGETQYF
-	TRBD2	TRBV29-1	TRBJ2-3	TGCAGCGCTTTGACTAGCGGGAACCCAGATACGCAGTATTTT	CSALTSGNPDTQYF
-	TRBD1	TRBV5-3	TRBJ2-1	TGTGCCAGAAGCTTGGCCAGGGGGCTCTACAATGAGCAGTTCTTC	CARSLARGLYNEQFF
-	TRBD1	TRBV15	TRBJ2-1	TGTGCCACCAGCCCAGGACAGGGAAGCTACAATGAGCAGTTCTTC	CATSPGQGSYNEQFF
-	-	TRBV12-3/TRBV12-4	TRBJ2-7	TGTGCCAGCAGTTACGGTCAGGGGCTCACCTACGAGCAGTACTTC	CASSYGQGLTYEQYF
-	-	TRBV4-3	TRBJ2-7	TGCGCCAGCAGCCAGTACCTAGCTTACTCCTACGAGCAGTACTTC	CASSQYLAYSYEQYF
-	-	TRBV6-6	TRBJ1-1	TGTGCCAGCAGTGTGGGACAAGACACTGAAGCTTTCTTT	CASSVGQDTEAFF